This T cell receptor (beta chain) was identified during a study of blood T cell repertoires in COVID-19. Study overall: The United States, Italy and Spain were the sources of the acute and convalescent COVID-19 samples. The cDNA or gDNA used as material had been derived from T cells, B-cell-depleted T cells, or PBMCs.

The CDR3 extends over 13 amino acids. Deletions cut 4 bases from V and 2 bases from J, with 8 bases between. Germline assignment: CDR1 MNHEY and CDR2 SVGAGI. Methods used by the authors: Amplification from reference gene primers served as the basis for estimated nucleated cell counts. Clones were read by immunoSEQ multiplex PCR, and TCRdb kept only the in-frame ones, dropping some. D and trimming come from the DNA, and the V and J calls and clone size come from that table. The top ten hold approximately 2.7% of the sample, which has 150,000 to 200,000 clones, around 87% seen once. The receptor was derived from a man aged 35-49 years with active or convalescent COVID-19. The chain combines TRBV6-5 with TRBJ1-2; unclear D gene. Sequencing was done on a sample of peripheral blood. CDR3 nucleotides: TGTGCCAGCAGTTCGGCGGGGAACTATGGCTACACCTTC. As protein: CASSSAGNYGYTF.